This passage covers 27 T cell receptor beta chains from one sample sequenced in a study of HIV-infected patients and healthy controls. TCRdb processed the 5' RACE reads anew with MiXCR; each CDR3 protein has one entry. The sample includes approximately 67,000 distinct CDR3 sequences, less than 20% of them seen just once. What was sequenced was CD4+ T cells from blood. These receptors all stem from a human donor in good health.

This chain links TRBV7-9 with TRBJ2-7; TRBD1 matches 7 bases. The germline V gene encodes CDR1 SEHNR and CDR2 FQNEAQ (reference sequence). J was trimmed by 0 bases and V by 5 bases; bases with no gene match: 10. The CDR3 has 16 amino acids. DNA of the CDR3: TGTGCCAGCAGCCCGACCGGGACAGAAGGCTCCTACGAGCAGTACTTC. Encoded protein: CASSPTGTEGSYEQYF. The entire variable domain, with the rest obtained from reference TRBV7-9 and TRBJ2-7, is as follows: DTGVSQNPRHKITKRGQNVTFRCDPISEHNRLYWYRQTLGQGPEFLTYFQNEAQLEKSRLLSDRFSAERPKGSFSTLEIQRTEQGDSAMYLCASSPTGTEGSYEQYFGPGTRLTVT.

DNA of the CDR3: TGTGCCAGTAGTAACGACAGACAAGAGACCCAGTACTTC. Translated, it gives CASSNDRQETQYF. The gene calls are TRBV19 and TRBJ2-5; D perhaps matches TRBD1 (5 bases). This CDR3 is 13 amino acids long. The ends were cut back, 4 bases at V and 2 bases at J, with 8 bases in the middle. Per the germline V gene, CDR1 is LNHDA and CDR2 is SQIVND (reference sequence).

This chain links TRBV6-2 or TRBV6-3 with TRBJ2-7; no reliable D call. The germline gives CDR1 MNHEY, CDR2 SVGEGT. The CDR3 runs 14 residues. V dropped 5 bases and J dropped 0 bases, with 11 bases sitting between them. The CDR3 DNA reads TGTGCCAGCAGTAGTAGGGCTTCCTCCTACGAGCAGTACTTC. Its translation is CASSSRASSYEQYF.

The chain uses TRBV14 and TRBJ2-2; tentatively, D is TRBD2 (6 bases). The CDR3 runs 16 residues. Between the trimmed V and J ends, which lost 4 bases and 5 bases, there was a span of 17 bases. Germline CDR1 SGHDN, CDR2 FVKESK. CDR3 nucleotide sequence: TGTGCCAGCAGCCGGGTTGGACTACCGAGGACCGGGGAGCTGTTTTTT. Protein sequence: CASSRVGLPRTGELFF.

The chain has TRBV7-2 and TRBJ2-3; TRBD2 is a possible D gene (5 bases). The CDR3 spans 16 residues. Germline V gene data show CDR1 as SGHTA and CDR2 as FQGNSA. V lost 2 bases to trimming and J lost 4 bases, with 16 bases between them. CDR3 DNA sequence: TGTGCCAGCAGCTTACTGAGGGCAGAGAGAGCAGATACGCAGTATTTT. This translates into CASSLLRAERADTQYF.

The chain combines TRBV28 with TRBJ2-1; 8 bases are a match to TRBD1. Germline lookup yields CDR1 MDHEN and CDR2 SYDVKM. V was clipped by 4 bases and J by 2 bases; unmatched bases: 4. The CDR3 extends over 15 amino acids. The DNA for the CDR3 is TGTGCCAGCAGTTCAGGGGGCCCGACCTACAATGAGCAGTTCTTC. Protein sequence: CASSSGGPTYNEQFF.

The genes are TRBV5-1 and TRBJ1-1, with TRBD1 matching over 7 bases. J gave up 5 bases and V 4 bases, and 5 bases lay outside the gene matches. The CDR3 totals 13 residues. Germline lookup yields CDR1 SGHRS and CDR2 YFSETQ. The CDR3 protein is CASSTLQGTEAFF. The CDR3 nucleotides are TGCGCCAGCAGCACACTACAGGGGACTGAAGCTTTCTTT.

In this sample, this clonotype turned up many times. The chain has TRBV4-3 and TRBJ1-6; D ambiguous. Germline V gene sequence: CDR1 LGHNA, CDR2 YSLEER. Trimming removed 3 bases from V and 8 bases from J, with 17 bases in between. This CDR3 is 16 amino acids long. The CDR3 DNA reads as TGCGCCAGCAGCCAGGGCAGATCCTCTGGGGATTCACCCCTCCACTTT. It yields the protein CASSQGRSSGDSPLHF.

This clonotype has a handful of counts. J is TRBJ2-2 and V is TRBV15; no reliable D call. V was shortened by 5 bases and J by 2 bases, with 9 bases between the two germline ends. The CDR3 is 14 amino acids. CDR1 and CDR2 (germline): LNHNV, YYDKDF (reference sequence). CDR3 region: CATSGNYNTGELFF. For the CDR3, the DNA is TGTGCCACCAGCGGTAACTACAACACCGGGGAGCTGTTTTTT.

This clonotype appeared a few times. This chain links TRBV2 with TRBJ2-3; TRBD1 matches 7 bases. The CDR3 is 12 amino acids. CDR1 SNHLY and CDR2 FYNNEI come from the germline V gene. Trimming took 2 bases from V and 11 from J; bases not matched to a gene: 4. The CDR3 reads CASSELGQQQYF. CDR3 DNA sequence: TGTGCCAGCAGTGAATTGGGACAGCAGCAGTATTTT.

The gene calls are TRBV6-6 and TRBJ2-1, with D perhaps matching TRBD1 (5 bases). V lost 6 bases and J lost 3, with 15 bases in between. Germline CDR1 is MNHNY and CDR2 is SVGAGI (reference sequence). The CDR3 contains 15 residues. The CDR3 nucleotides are TGTGCCAGCAGCCCCAGGGAATCGCTCTACAATGAGCAGTTCTTC. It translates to CASSPRESLYNEQFF.

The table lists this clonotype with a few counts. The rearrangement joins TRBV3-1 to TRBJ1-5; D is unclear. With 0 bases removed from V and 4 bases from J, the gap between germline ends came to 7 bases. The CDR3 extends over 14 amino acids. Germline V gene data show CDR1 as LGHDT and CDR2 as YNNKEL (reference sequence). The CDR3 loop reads CASSQDSRNQPQHF. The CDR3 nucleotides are TGTGCCAGCAGCCAAGACAGCCGTAATCAGCCCCAGCATTTT.

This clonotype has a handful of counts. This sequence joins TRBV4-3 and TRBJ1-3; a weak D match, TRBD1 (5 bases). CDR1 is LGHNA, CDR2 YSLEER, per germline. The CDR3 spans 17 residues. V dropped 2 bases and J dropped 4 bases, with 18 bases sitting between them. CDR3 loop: CASSQITIDSGGNTIYF. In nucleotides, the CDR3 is TGCGCCAGCAGCCAAATTACCATTGACAGCGGAGGAAACACCATATATTTT.

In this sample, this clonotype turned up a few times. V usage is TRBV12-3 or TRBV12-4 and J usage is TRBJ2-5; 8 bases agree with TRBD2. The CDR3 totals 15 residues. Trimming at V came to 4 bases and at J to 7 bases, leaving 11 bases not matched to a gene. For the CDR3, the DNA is TGTGCCAGCAGTTGGGAGCGGGAGCCTAGTTGGACCCAGTACTTC. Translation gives CASSWEREPSWTQYF.

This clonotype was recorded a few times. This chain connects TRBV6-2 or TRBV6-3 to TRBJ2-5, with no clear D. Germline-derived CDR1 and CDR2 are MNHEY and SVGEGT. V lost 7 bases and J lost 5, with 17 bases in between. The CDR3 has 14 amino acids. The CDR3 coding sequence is TGTGCCAGCATCTCCTCCGGAAAGAGGGAGACCCAGTACTTC. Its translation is CASISSGKRETQYF.

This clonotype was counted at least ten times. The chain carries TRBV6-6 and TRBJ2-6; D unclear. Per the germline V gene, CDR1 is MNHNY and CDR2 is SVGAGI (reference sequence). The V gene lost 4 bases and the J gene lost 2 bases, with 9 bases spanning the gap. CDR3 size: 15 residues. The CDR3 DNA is TGTGCCAGCAGTTTAGGTGGGACTGGGGCCAACGTCCTGACTTTC. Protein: CASSLGGTGANVLTF.

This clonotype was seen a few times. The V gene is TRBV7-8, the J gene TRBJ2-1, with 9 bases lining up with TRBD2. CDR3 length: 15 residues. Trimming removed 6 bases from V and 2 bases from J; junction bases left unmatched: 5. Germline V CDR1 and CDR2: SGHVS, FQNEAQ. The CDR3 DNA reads TGTGCCAGCAGGAAGCGGGAGGACCCCTACAATGAGCAGTTCTTC. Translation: CASRKREDPYNEQFF.

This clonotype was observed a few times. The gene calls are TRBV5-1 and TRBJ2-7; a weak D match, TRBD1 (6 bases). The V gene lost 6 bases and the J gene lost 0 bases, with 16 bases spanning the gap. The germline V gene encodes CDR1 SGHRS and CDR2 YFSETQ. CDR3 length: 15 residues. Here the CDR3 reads CASTPQGSSSYEQYF. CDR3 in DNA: TGCGCCAGCACCCCCCAGGGGTCGAGCTCCTACGAGCAGTACTTC.

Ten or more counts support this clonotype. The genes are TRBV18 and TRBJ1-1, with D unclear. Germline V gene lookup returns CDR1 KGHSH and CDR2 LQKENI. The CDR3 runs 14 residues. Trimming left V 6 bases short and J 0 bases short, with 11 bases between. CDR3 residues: CASSPIPMNTEAFF. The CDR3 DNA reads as TGTGCCAGCTCGCCAATTCCGATGAACACTGAAGCTTTCTTT.

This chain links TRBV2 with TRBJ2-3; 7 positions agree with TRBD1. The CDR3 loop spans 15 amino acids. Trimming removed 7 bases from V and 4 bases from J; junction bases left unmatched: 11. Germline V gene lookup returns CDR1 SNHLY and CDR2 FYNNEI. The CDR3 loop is CASTLTRGGADTQYF. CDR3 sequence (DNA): TGTGCCAGCACCCTTACCCGAGGGGGCGCAGATACGCAGTATTTT.

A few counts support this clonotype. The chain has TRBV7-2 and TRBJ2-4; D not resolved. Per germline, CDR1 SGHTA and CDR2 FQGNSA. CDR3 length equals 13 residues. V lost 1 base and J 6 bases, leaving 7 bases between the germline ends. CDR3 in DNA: TGTGCCAGCAGCTTAGGGACCGGAAACATTCAGTACTTC. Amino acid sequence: CASSLGTGNIQYF. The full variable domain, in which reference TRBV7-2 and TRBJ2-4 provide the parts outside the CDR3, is GAGVSQSPSNKVTEKGKDVELRCDPISGHTALYWYRQSLGQGLEFLIYFQGNSAPDKSGLPSDRFSAERTGGSVSTLTIQRTQQEDSAVYLCASSLGTGNIQYFGAGTRLSVL.

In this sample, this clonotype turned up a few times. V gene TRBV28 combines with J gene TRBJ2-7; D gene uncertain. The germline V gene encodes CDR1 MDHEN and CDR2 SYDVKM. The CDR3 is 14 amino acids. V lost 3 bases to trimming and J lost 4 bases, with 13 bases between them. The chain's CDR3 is CASSLASAAYEQYF. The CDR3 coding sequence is TGTGCCAGCAGTTTGGCCTCCGCGGCGTACGAGCAGTACTTC.

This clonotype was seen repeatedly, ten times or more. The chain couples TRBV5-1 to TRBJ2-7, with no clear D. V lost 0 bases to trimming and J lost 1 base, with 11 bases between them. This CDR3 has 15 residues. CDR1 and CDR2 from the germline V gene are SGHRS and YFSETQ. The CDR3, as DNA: TGCGCCAGCAGCTTGGCGGGCCAGCCATCCTACGAGCAGTACTTC. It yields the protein CASSLAGQPSYEQYF. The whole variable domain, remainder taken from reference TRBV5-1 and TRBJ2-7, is KAGVTQTPRYLIKTRGQQVTLSCSPISGHRSVSWYQQTPGQGLQFLFEYFSETQRNKGNFPGRFSGRQFSNSRSEMNVSTLELGDSALYLCASSLAGQPSYEQYFGPGTRLTVT.

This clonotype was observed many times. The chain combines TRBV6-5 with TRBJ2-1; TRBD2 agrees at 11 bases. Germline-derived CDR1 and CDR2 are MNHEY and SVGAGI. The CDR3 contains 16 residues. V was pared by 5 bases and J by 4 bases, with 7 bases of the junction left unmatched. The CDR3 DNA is TGTGCCAGCAGTCTAGCGGGGGGCCGCCTTTACAATGAGCAGTTCTTC. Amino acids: CASSLAGGRLYNEQFF.

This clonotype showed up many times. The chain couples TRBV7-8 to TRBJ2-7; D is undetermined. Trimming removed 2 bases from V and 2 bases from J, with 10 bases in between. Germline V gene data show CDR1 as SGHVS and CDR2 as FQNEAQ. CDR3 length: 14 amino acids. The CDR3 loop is CASSLREATYEQYF. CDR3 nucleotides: TGTGCCAGCAGCTTACGTGAGGCTACCTACGAGCAGTACTTC.

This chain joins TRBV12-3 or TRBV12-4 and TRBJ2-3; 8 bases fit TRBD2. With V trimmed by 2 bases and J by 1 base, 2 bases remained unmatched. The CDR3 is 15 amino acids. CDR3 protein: CASSLSGRGTDTQYF. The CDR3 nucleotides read TGTGCCAGCAGTTTAAGCGGGAGAGGCACAGATACGCAGTATTTT.

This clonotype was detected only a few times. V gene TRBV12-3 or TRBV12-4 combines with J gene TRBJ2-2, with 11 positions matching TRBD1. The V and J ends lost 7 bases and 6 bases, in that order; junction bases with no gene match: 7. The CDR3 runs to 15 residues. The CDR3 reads CASKGQGAQAGELFF. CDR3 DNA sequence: TGTGCCAGCAAAGGACAGGGGGCGCAGGCCGGGGAGCTGTTTTTT.